This T cell receptor (beta chain) was retrieved from a study of brain T cells in children with intractable seizures. Data came from immunoSEQ multiplex PCR; TCRdb stores just in-frame clones and leaves some out. The sample records some 76,000 clones, under 95% being singletons. Deletions cut 2 bases from V and 5 bases from J, with 15 bases between. This CDR3 is 15 amino acids long. Germline values: CDR1 MDHEN, CDR2 SYDVKM. Patients received at least one anti-epileptic drug before surgery. The specimen comprised peripheral blood, sampled at surgery. This TCR came from a boy under two years old with tuberous sclerosis and intractable seizures. The gene calls are TRBV28 and TRBJ1-2; perhaps TRBD1 as D (5 bases). CDR3 protein: CASSLNMMGRYGYTF. The CDR3 DNA follows: TGTGCCAGCAGTTTAAATATGATGGGACGGTATGGCTACACCTTC.